The clone carrying this T cell receptor (beta chain) was seen repeatedly, ten times or more. Its antigen remains unknown. The data belong to a study of T cells in Graves' hyperthyroidism and ophthalmopathy. This CDR3 has 12 residues. The germline CDR1 and CDR2 sequences are LGHDT and YNNKEL (reference sequence). V lost 4 bases, J lost 8 bases, and 11 bases lay in between. Amplification of TCR beta CDR3 regions was performed using RNA transcripts as template. Researchers ran a first-round RT-PCR on the TCR CDR3 using the HTBI primer set. Using its own MiXCR run on the multiplex PCR reads, TCRdb lists one record per CDR3 protein. Among 300,000 to 350,000 distinct CDR3 sequences listed, around a sixth were seen once. General study findings and limits: Before onset, ophthalmopathy was predicted by the model a median around 6.5 months earlier.

Graves' hyperthyroidism showing no ophthalmopathy progression within 18 months was considered stable. Uncontrolled infection, other autoimmune disease, pregnancy or lactation led to exclusion. Clinicians diagnosed patients from clinical symptoms, serum thyroxine and TRAb, thyroid ultrasound and orbital computed tomography. The sequenced sample consisted of blood. This chain joins TRBV3-1 and TRBJ1-2, with no clear D. This receptor was taken from a woman aged 45-65 years with Graves' hyperthyroidism. Here the CDR3 DNA reads TGTGCCAGCAGCCTAAGGGAGAGGGGCTACACCTTC. Protein sequence: CASSLRERGYTF.